This T cell receptor beta chain was sequenced for a study of response to subunit inactivated influenza vaccine. Study-wide points: Authors suggested each seasonal influenza vaccination recruits few new T cells.

This clonotype appeared a few times. Its specificity is unknown. V was clipped by 4 bases and J by 2 bases, with 13 bases between them. The CDR3 runs 14 residues. Germline V CDR1 and CDR2: SGDLS, YYNGEE. MiXCR was run by TCRdb on the RT-PCR reads, yielding one entry per CDR3 protein. The repertoire holds 630,000 or so distinct CDR3 sequences, 15% to 17% seen once, with roughly 11% in the top ten. This chain links TRBV9 with TRBJ2-7; no clear D gene. The origin of this receptor is a man aged 50 or older who received an inactivated influenza vaccine. The sequences come from PBMCs from blood, collected about 12 days after vaccination. CDR3 residues: CASSPRASPYEQYF. The DNA for the CDR3 is TGTGCCAGCAGCCCCCGGGCCTCCCCCTACGAGCAGTACTTC.